This T cell receptor beta chain was identified during a study of blood T cells in healthy people across ages. Study summary: For every two T cells, template switching captured about one barcoded beta molecule.

This clonotype occurred a few times. The antigen remains unidentified. The second PCR ran about 7 to 12 cycles with a sample-barcoded 5' primer and J-beta primers. TCRdb called the 5' RACE reads again in MiXCR, with one record for every CDR3 protein. The sample consists of 550,000 to 750,000 distinct CDR3 sequences, 21% of them appearing once. Study outcomes and limitations: TCR beta diversity per million T cells fell roughly linearly with age.

Caucasian, healthy and from Russia, the donors were aged between about 6 and 100. Drawing of peripheral blood yielded about 9.6 milliliters from each donor. This TCR came from a man in his 70s in good health. The sample consisted of blood.

Here the CDR3 reads CASSESAGLDGYTF. Here the CDR3 DNA reads TGTGCCAGCAGTGAAAGTGCGGGGTTAGATGGCTACACCTTC. This chain joins TRBV2 and TRBJ1-2; D ambiguous. CDR1 and CDR2 from the germline V gene are SNHLY and FYNNEI. CDR3 length: 14 amino acids. The ends were cut back, 2 bases at V and 6 bases at J, with 13 bases in the middle.